This TCR beta chain was captured by sequencing in a study of cytomegalovirus exposure and HLA in healthy donors (dated by TCRdb to the late 2010s). Turning to the overall study: According to an earlier analysis of 550 to 700 of the donors, about 190 million T cells yielded 117 million unique TCR beta sequences and approximately 280 Gb of sequence data. Roughly 5 DR-DQ haplotypes were handled as single units for association and clustering, since linkage in the cohort was strong. Alongside the repertoire data, information on donor age, sex, ethnicity and CMV serostatus was compiled. Typing coverage differed by locus: A, B, C, DRB1 and DQB1 were typed in roughly 620-630 donors, DQA1 in 522, DPA1 in 600 to 610, and DPB1 in roughly 470. Using immunosequencing, the study profiled T cell repertoires from about 620 subjects and related those repertoires to cytomegalovirus serostatus. The later analysis used no new phenotypic data to find candidate immune exposures, relying instead on TCR beta sequences and their occurrence across donors. Along with the approximately 670-subject first cohort, a separate validation cohort of 120 different subjects was used. A later analysis re-analyzed previously published TCR beta repertoires from 660 or so donors and added high-resolution HLA genotyping to study TCR occurrence patterns. All discovery cohort repertoires had been generated using a single sequencing platform. The study combined high-throughput TCR immunosequencing, statistical association of individual TCRs with disease status, and machine learning to predict cytomegalovirus infection status. In an earlier analysis of over 550 of the donors, high-throughput TCR beta sequencing was used to judge whether each TCR beta V gene segment behaved as functional or pseudogenic. The study aimed to test whether cataloging public T cell receptors could reveal signatures of past pathogen exposure. Roughly 300 gigabases of sequencing data and tens of millions of unique TCR sequences were included in an early release covering about 600 HLA-typed donors. Among the roughly 400 genotyped donors, about 83% belonged to the genetic ancestry cluster associated with self-reported Caucasian donors. Both class I and class II loci were covered by HLA typing, at four-digit resolution. Among 350 to 400 genotyped donors of the cohort, an average of roughly 240,000 unique TCR beta nucleotide sequences were sequenced per donor, around 18% of them non-productive. A later genetic analysis used genome-wide SNP genotypes for about 65% of the roughly 670 donors, treating that subset as a discovery cohort.

In total, 666 healthy bone marrow donors made up the cohort. At the time of sampling, every cohort member was nominally healthy, though immune exposures that went unrecorded were likely present. The donor was CMV seropositive and was included in the group of 250 to 350 seropositive cohort members. Each donor provided a peripheral blood sample, and peripheral blood mononuclear cells were used for TCR beta sequencing. Genomic DNA was extracted from the blood cell samples with the Qiagen DNeasy Blood Extraction Kit. The library was prepared using the immunoSEQ multiplex PCR assay. The multiplex PCR relied on a mix of 60 forward primers for TCR Vbeta segments and 13 reverse primers for TCR Jbeta segments. The CDR3 region of rearranged TCR beta genes was amplified from genomic DNA by a multiplex PCR assay. The amplified TCR beta libraries were sequenced on the Illumina HiSeq System as 87-base-pair reads. Per the original workflow: A later analysis counted some 80 million unique TCR beta chains across the 500 to 850 repertoires, and roughly 11 million of these chains were shared by at least two donors. Raw reads were error-corrected and collapsed into unique sequences with a nearest-neighbor algorithm that merged closely related sequences to remove PCR and sequencing errors. Alignment of CDR3 sequences to IMGT reference sequences was used to assign V, D and J gene segments. For a sequence to be retained, at least a six-nucleotide match to both a V gene segment and a J gene segment was required. A rearrangement counted as productive if the CDR3 had no stop codons and remained in frame with V and J, and every other rearrangement counted as non-productive. Following IMGT convention, CDR3 was defined as the stretch from the second conserved V-encoded cysteine to the conserved J-encoded phenylalanine. Sequences without an unambiguous match to a single V gene segment were excluded from the earlier analysis of a few hundred of the donors. In an earlier analysis of 450 to 700 of the donors, V segments were called functional above 56.7% productive rearrangements and were called segregating when the between-donor standard deviation exceeded 5%. A statistical classification framework was built for diagnosing cytomegalovirus status from the catalog of TCR beta chain sequences. In a later analysis, V and J genes were assigned by comparing TCR nucleotide sequences against IMGT/GENE-DB human TR gene sequences. In a later analysis, CDR3 sequences and most-parsimonious VDJ recombination scenarios were assigned using the TCRdist pipeline. A later analysis defined each TCR beta chain by its CDR3 amino acid sequence plus V-gene family, and excluded reads lacking a unique V-gene family. To address suspected cross-contamination and a sequencing artifact, a later analysis removed around 600 highly shared, low-generation-probability nucleotide sequences. In a later analysis, a clonal expansion index for each public chain was calculated from normalized within-repertoire ranks of inferred template counts. A later analysis computed generation probabilities with a VDJ recombination model fitted to out-of-frame rearrangements, and checked the results against IGoR. Hypergeometric tests were used in a later analysis to score TCR-TCR, TCR-HLA and TCR-CMV co-occurrence, with a repertoire-size bias correction applied to the TCR pairs. In a later analysis, false discovery rates were estimated by permuting HLA or CMV assignments 20 times. In a later analysis, co-occurring TCRs were grouped with DBSCAN, and TCRdist sequence similarity was added when clustering was performed within HLA-allele-positive subsets. Repertoires with fewer than 30,000 or more than 120,000 public chains were left out of co-occurrence clustering, as were about 5 repertoires with anomalous nucleotide sharing. Held by TCRdb, this immuneACCESS table contains in-frame sequences only and omits some clones. Under half of the omission traces to an unresolved V gene where checked; the cause of the rest is unknown. The DNA was the basis for D and trimming; V, J and clone size are from that table. This sample comprises about 160,000 clones, roughly 80% of them detected only once. 5.5% to 8% of the sample is taken by the ten largest.

As for this clone: The antigen it binds to is not known. The record has no base qualities; no much larger clone is one base away.

Broad study findings and their caveats: Compared with equally common non-associated chains, HLA-associated TCR beta chains in a later analysis were more clonally expanded and had lower generation probabilities. A later analysis found that most CMV-associated TCR beta chains appeared HLA-restricted, with HLA associations seemingly driven largely by CMV exposure. Broadly in line with IMGT annotations, most TCR beta V segments showed up in productive rearrangements about 87% or about 30% of the time in an earlier analysis of some 590 of the donors. An association between a missense DCLRE1C variant and V-gene and J-gene trimming of TCR beta chains was found in a later genetic analysis and replicated in an independent cohort. This cohort had only TCR beta chains sequenced, and the lack of alpha or paired-chain data limited which features could be detected. Most TCR sequences were observed very rarely across donors, whereas some public TCRs were present in many individuals. At a false discovery rate of 0.05, a later analysis linked 15,000 to 20,000 TCR beta sequences to specific HLA alleles. Some IMGT-functional V segments, including TRBV6-2 and TRBV6-3, could not be distinguished by the 87-base-pair reads and were therefore excluded. A group of highly shared sequence variants was considered likely to be a technical artifact of the sequencing pipeline. Immune exposure information for the cohort was limited to CMV serostatus. In a later analysis, several top co-occurrence clusters were reported to appear linked to parvovirus B19, influenza, CMV and Epstein-Barr virus. In a later genetic analysis, fewer N-insertions in productive TCRs were reported among donors in an Asian-associated ancestry cluster than the approximately 670-donor mean. A further reported finding was that TCR beta sequences accurately predicted the HLA-A and HLA-B alleles for most subjects in the first cohort. When HLA alleles, especially DR and DQ, strongly co-occurred, attributing TCR associations to individual alleles was difficult. Three of the identified cytomegalovirus-associated TCR beta chains were confirmed in vitro to be specific for cytomegalovirus antigens. Presence/absence analyses assumed roughly uniform sequencing depth across donors, an assumption that may not hold. Cytomegalovirus status was reported to be diagnosed by the classifier with high specificity and sensitivity in both the original and validation cohorts. The study gave a list of about 160 TCR beta chains associated with cytomegalovirus. According to a later analysis, TCR association rates differed among HLA loci, with DRB1 alleles showing the most associated TCRs and HLA-C alleles showing the fewest. Correlated functional status among segregating V segments might reflect linkage disequilibrium, but an unknown experimental factor could not be ruled out. About 15 rarely observed V segments, including chromosome 9 orphons, were excluded from the earlier analysis of 550 to 700 of the donors because counts were too low. According to the authors, the approach could potentially be generalized to other disease states and immunological phenotypes. Because HLA typing was missing for some donors at each locus, association tests included only the typed subset.

Between the V and J ends, shortened by 0 bases and 1 base respectively, the junction contains 10 bases. For CDR1 and CDR2, the germline V gene lists SGDLS and YYNGEE. The CDR3 measures 15 amino acids from cysteine to phenylalanine. Kept here is only the CDR3 DNA, which spans 45 bases and is read in frame from base 1. This TCR was sampled from a woman aged 25-40 years in good health and CMV-seropositive. The receptor chain draws on TRBV9 and TRBJ1-1; TRBD1 could be the D gene, as 6 bases match. The sequencing sample was made of PBMCs. The DNA is as follows: TGTGCCAGCAGCGTAGAGGGACATCAGAACACTGAAGCTTTCTTT. Its product reads: CASSVEGHQNTEAFF.